Following are 8 T cell receptor beta chains from one sample sequenced in a study of T-cell reconstitution after alpha-beta-depleted transplantation in children. The library targeted TCRbeta and was prepared with unique molecular identifiers. TCRdb recomputed calls from the PCR reads with MiXCR, one row per CDR3 protein. The repertoire consists of tens of thousands of distinct CDR3 sequences, with less than 20% occurring once and the leading ten covering about 20%. This sample comprised PBMCs, mostly from graft donor cells, obtained 180 days after TCRalphabeta/CD19-depleted stem cell transplant. Receptors were obtained from a male patient under 10 years old who had a stem cell transplant for acute lymphoblastic leukemia, so the T cells may come from the graft donor.

This clonotype has more than one count but fewer than ten. This chain connects TRBV19 to TRBJ1-5; the D gene is possibly TRBD1 (5 bases). The CDR3 has 14 residues. Trimming cost V 3 bases and J 4 bases, with 10 bases left between them. Germline V gene sequence: CDR1 LNHDA, CDR2 SQIVND (reference sequence). CDR3 sequence: CASSMQGPNQPQHF. Here the CDR3 DNA reads TGTGCCAGTAGTATGCAGGGTCCTAATCAGCCCCAGCATTTT.

This clonotype was detected many times. V gene TRBV20-1 combines with J gene TRBJ2-7; no reliable D call. V lost 0 bases and J 5 bases, leaving 8 bases between the germline ends. The V gene's germline CDR1 is DFQATT and CDR2 SNEGSKA (reference sequence). This CDR3 is built from 12 residues. The CDR3 DNA follows: TGCAGTGCTAGAGATCAAGGCGACGAGCAGTACTTC. Encoded protein: CSARDQGDEQYF.

The table lists this clonotype with a few counts. The rearrangement joins TRBV12-3 or TRBV12-4 to TRBJ1-5; tentative D call: TRBD1 (5 bases). This CDR3 is 14 amino acids long. The V end was cut by 3 bases, the J end by 7 bases, with 13 bases between. CDR3 sequence (DNA): TGTGCCAGCAGTTTCCATGGGGCAGAGCAGCCCCAGCATTTT. Translation: CASSFHGAEQPQHF.

This clonotype has a handful of counts. J is TRBJ2-3 and V is TRBV5-1, with D perhaps matching TRBD1 or TRBD2 (5 bases each). CDR1 is SGHRS, CDR2 YFSETQ, per germline. The CDR3 length is 15 residues. V was trimmed by 1 base and J by 0 bases, leaving 9 bases between them. DNA of the CDR3: TGCGCCAGCAGCTTGCTGTGGGGGAGCACAGATACGCAGTATTTT. It yields the protein CASSLLWGSTDTQYF.

This clonotype was observed a few times. V usage is TRBV29-1 and J usage is TRBJ2-7, with a tentative D call TRBD1 (5 bases). Trimming stripped 7 bases from V and 7 bases from J, with 11 bases between. This CDR3 has 10 amino acids. CDR1 is SQVTM, CDR2 ANQGSEA, per germline. CDR3 in amino acids: CSAGNREQYF. The CDR3 DNA follows: TGCAGCGCAGGAAACAGGGAGCAGTACTTC.

The chain couples TRBV7-9 to TRBJ2-1, with D unresolved. The CDR3 has 16 residues. Looked up from germline, CDR1 is SEHNR and CDR2 is FQNEAQ (reference sequence). V was trimmed by 5 bases and J by 6 bases, leaving 20 bases between them. The CDR3: CASSNKSPPWFNEQFF. CDR3 DNA sequence: TGTGCCAGCAGCAATAAGAGCCCCCCATGGTTCAATGAGCAGTTCTTC.

This clonotype turned up a few times. The V gene is TRBV7-2, the J gene TRBJ2-1; tentative D call: TRBD2 (5 bases). Per germline, CDR1 SGHTA and CDR2 FQGNSA. CDR3 length equals 15 residues. Trimming shortened V by 4 bases and J by 3 bases, and 13 bases separated the two germline ends. The CDR3 sequence: CASSYEGSSYNEQFF. The CDR3 coding sequence is TGTGCCAGCAGCTATGAGGGATCGAGCTACAATGAGCAGTTCTTC.

Ten or more counts support this clonotype. V usage is TRBV6-1 and J usage is TRBJ2-2, with a possible D match to TRBD2 (6 bases). Germline V gene sequence: CDR1 MNHNS, CDR2 SASEGT. V gave up 7 bases and J gave up 6 bases, with 12 bases separating them. The CDR3 is made up of 13 amino acids. The CDR3 DNA reads as TGTGCCAGCAATACCGGGGGTCCCGGGGAGCTGTTTTTT. Translated, it gives CASNTGGPGELFF.